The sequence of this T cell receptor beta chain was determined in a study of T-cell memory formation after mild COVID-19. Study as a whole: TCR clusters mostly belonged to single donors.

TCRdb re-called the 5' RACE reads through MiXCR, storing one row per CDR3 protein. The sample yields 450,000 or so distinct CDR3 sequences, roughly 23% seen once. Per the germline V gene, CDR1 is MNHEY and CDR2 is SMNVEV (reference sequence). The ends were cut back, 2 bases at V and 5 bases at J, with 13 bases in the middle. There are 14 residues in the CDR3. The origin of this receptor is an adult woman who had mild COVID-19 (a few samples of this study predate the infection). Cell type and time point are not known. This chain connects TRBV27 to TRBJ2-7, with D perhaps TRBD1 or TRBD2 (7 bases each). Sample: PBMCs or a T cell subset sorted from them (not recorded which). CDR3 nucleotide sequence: TGTGCCAGCAGTTTAAGCCCAGGGGGGGACGAGCAGTACTTC. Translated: CASSLSPGGDEQYF.